The 30 T cell receptor beta chains below all came from one sample that was sequenced in a study of tumor and adjacent non-tumor tissue in lung cancer (dated by TCRdb to 2017 to 2018). Library preparation employed multiplex PCR. The reads were generated on an Illumina HiSeq 2500. TCRbeta libraries were constructed through three rounds of nested PCR with primers (Table S4) according to protocols adapted from ARM-PCR. The public reads were run again by TCRdb, first through fastp at Q25 and then through MiXCR, and only productive beta chains were kept. Entries that share a CDR3 protein sequence are merged under the most common genes and DNA. The sample profile shows just over 200,000 distinct CDR3 sequences; roughly 70% of them were found once. 20% to 25% of the sample goes to the ten largest clones. RNA was isolated from bulk unsorted tissue, and RNA quality was assessed with a NanoDrop ND-1000 and an Agilent 2100.

The material sequenced was lung tumor tissue. These receptors originate from a man aged 60 to 75 with non-small cell lung cancer.

The sample holds a few counts of this clonotype. A clone one base away is much larger, so this may be a read error. The chain has TRBV6-6 and TRBJ2-5, with D perhaps matching TRBD1 or TRBD2 (5 bases each). The CDR3 consists of 16 residues. The germline CDR1 and CDR2 sequences are MNHNY and SVGAGI (reference sequence). In DNA form, the CDR3 reads TGTGCCAGCATTTACTCGGGACGGCAGTACCAAGAGACCCAGTACTTC. Translating gives CASIYSGRQYQETQYF.

This clonotype turned up a few times. The V gene is TRBV12-3 or TRBV12-4, the J gene TRBJ2-7, with 7 nucleotides matching TRBD1. The CDR3 is 14 amino acids. The V gene end was trimmed by 5 bases and the J gene end by 1 base; junction bases not matched to a gene: 5. This CDR3 is CASSIRGQSYEQYF. DNA for the CDR3: TGTGCCAGCAGTATTAGGGGACAGTCCTACGAGCAGTACTTC.

About this clonotype itself: Being one base from a much bigger clone, this may be a read error. The V gene is TRBV12-3 or TRBV12-4, the J gene TRBJ1-1; TRBD1 is a possible D gene (6 bases). This CDR3 spans 14 amino acids. Trimming took off 3 bases at V and 2 bases at J, with 10 bases between the two ends. This CDR3 reads CASSFQGINTEAFF. The CDR3 DNA follows: TGTGCCAGCAGTTTCCAGGGGATAAACACTGAAGCTTTCTTT.

V gene TRBV11-2 combines with J gene TRBJ2-1; TRBD2 aligns across 10 bases. The J segment lost 7 bases and the V segment lost 10 bases, leaving 16 bases of the junction unmatched. The CDR3 extends over 16 amino acids. Germline V lookup: CDR1 SGHAT, CDR2 FQNNGV. The CDR3 coding sequence is TGTGCCAACGGTTTCCCGGGACTAGCGTCTAATAATGAGCAGTTCTTC. Amino acid sequence: CANGFPGLASNNEQFF.

As concerns this clonotype: Mismatch with germline at one junction end may stem from a read error. The chain links TRBV29-1 to TRBJ2-1; D may be TRBD1 or TRBD2 (5 bases each). CDR1 SQVTM and CDR2 ANQGSEA come from the germline V gene. This CDR3 is built from 13 residues. The CDR3 spells CSVPGPSYNVQFF. In nucleotides, the CDR3 is TGCAGCGTGCCGGGACCTTCCTACAATGTGCAGTTCTTC.

This chain joins TRBV6-2 or TRBV6-3 and TRBJ1-2; D remains ambiguous. Deletions cut 5 bases from V and 5 bases from J, with 24 bases between. The CDR3 is 17 residues long. Germline CDR1 is MNHEY and CDR2 is SVGEGT. The CDR3 sequence: CASSILNKDLRAYGYTF. CDR3 nucleotide sequence: TGTGCCAGCAGTATATTAAACAAGGATTTAAGAGCGTATGGCTACACCTTC.

Remarks on this clonotype: At one of its ends the junction is not consistent with the germline gene, which may arise from a read error. This chain links TRBV29-1 with TRBJ2-7; D is uncertain. The CDR3 loop spans 10 amino acids. Looked up from germline, CDR1 is SQVTM and CDR2 is ANQGSEA. The CDR3 protein is CSSQDDEQYF. CDR3 DNA: TGCAGCTCTCAGGATGACGAACAGTACTTC.

Of note for this clonotype: It may be a read error: a sequence one base away is much more abundant. This chain joins TRBV20-1 and TRBJ1-5, with unresolved D. Per the germline V gene, CDR1 is DFQATT and CDR2 is SNEGSKA (reference sequence). The CDR3 sequence is 12 residues long. V was cut by 1 base and J by 6 bases, with 7 bases left in between. The CDR3 DNA is TGCAGTGCTAGAGCGGGCACTCAGCCCCAGCATTTT. It encodes CSARAGTQPQHF.

This clonotype was seen more than once but under ten times. V and J are TRBV20-1 and TRBJ2-2, with D maybe TRBD2 (5 bases). Trimming removed 0 bases from V and 1 base from J, with 6 bases in between. Germline assignment: CDR1 DFQATT and CDR2 SNEGSKA (reference sequence). This CDR3 is built from 14 residues. This chain's CDR3 is CSARDRGNTGELFF. The CDR3 bases are TGCAGTGCTAGAGATCGGGGGAACACCGGGGAGCTGTTTTTT.

The chain joins TRBV6-1 to TRBJ1-2; the match to TRBD1 covers 7 bases. Trimming took 8 bases from V and 5 from J; bases not matched to a gene: 11. Germline assignment: CDR1 MNHNS and CDR2 SASEGT. The CDR3 loop spans 14 amino acids. CDR3 in amino acids: CASDPDRERYGYTF. CDR3 coding DNA: TGTGCCAGCGACCCTGACAGGGAGCGGTATGGCTACACCTTC.

To note about this clonotype: A much larger clone sits a single nucleotide away, making a read error possible. The genes are TRBV6-5 and TRBJ2-3; D unresolved. Per the germline V gene, CDR1 is MNHEY and CDR2 is SVGAGI. With 3 bases removed from V and 9 bases from J, the gap between germline ends came to 13 bases. The CDR3 runs 13 residues. The CDR3 reads CASSYDGTATQYF. CDR3 coding DNA: TGTGCCAGCAGTTATGATGGAACGGCCACGCAGTATTTT.

Notes on this clonotype: Germline and junction disagree at one end, which may indicate a read error. In nucleotides, the CDR3 is TGTGCCAGCGGGGGACGTCCTACGAACACCAGGGAGCTGTTTTTT. This sequence encodes CASGGRPTNTRELFF. The V and J genes are TRBV6-2 or TRBV6-3 and TRBJ2-2; either TRBD1 or TRBD2 may fit D (5 bases each). This CDR3 has 15 amino acids. Germline V gene data show CDR1 as MNHEY and CDR2 as SVGEGT.

In regard to this clonotype: Given a much more abundant clone one base away, this may be a read error. This sequence joins TRBV11-3 and TRBJ2-7; D possibly corresponds to TRBD2 (7 bases). In germline, CDR1 is SGHNT, CDR2 YENEEA. There are 16 residues in the CDR3. The CDR3, as DNA: TGTACCAGCAGCCTTGTTGGATCCGGGGGGCTGTACGAGCAGTACTTC. It encodes CTSSLVGSGGLYEQYF.

About this clonotype: This could be a read error, since a much larger clone is one nucleotide away. The chain couples TRBV20-1 to TRBJ2-5, with 7 positions matching TRBD2. Germline CDR1 and CDR2: DFQATT and SNEGSKA (reference sequence). The CDR3 sequence is 15 residues long. The CDR3 nucleotides are TGCAGTGCTAGAGATTCCCGGACTAGTGCAGAGACCCTGTACTTC. It translates to CSARDSRTSAETLYF.

Regarding this clonotype: Likely a read error: the CDR3 ends without its conserved phenylalanine or tryptophan. CDR3 residues: CSAEDNTTYYEQYL. CDR3 nucleotide sequence: TGCAGTGCTGAAGACAATACCACCTACTACGAGCAGTACTTA. The chain links TRBV20-1 to TRBJ2-7; D gene ambiguous. Germline values: CDR1 DFQATT, CDR2 SNEGSKA (reference sequence). The V end was cut by 5 bases, the J end by 3 bases, with 17 bases between. The CDR3 has 14 amino acids.

This clonotype was observed many times. The rearrangement links TRBV11-2 to TRBJ2-7, with 7 bases aligning to TRBD2. In germline, CDR1 is SGHAT, CDR2 FQNNGV. V was pared by 6 bases and J by 3 bases, with 8 bases of the junction left unmatched. The CDR3 spans 14 residues. The CDR3 coding sequence is TGTGCCAGCAGGGAGGTAGGGGAGGGCTACGAGCAGTACTTC. Encoded protein: CASREVGEGYEQYF.

This clonotype was counted a few times. V is TRBV5-6 and J is TRBJ2-7, with 8 bases that match TRBD1. V dropped 1 base and J dropped 5; count of bases not matched to a gene: 2. The CDR3 is made up of 13 amino acids. The germline CDR1 and CDR2 sequences are SGHDT and YYEEEE. CDR3 in DNA: TGTGCCAGCAGCTTGACGACAGGGGACGAGCAGTACTTC. It is translated as CASSLTTGDEQYF.

As to this clonotype: A much larger clonotype is one base distant, so this may be a read error. This chain links TRBV29-1 with TRBJ1-6; D might be TRBD1 (5 bases). V was cut by 7 bases and J by 10 bases, with 20 bases left in between. Germline V gives CDR1 SQVTM, CDR2 ANQGSEA. CDR3 length equals 14 residues. The CDR3 loop is CSATGTAVGSPLHF. Here the CDR3 DNA reads TGCAGCGCCACGGGGACTGCGGTTGGATCACCCCTCCACTTT.

Comments on this clonotype: A junction end diverges from the germline sequence, so it may reflect a read error. The chain is built from TRBV12-3 or TRBV12-4 and TRBJ2-1; D is unresolved. The CDR3 extends over 15 amino acids. The CDR3 bases are TGTGCCAGCAGTTTAGGCCGGAGCTCCTACAATGAGCGGTTCTTC. Protein sequence: CASSLGRSSYNERFF.

This clonotype was picked up many times. The J gene is TRBJ2-1, the V gene TRBV29-1; D uncertain. This CDR3 region has 12 residues. V gave up 6 bases and J gave up 7 bases, with 13 bases separating them. Germline V gene data show CDR1 as SQVTM and CDR2 as ANQGSEA. The CDR3 loop reads CSVEPPGNEQFF. The CDR3 nucleotides read TGCAGCGTGGAGCCCCCCGGGAATGAGCAGTTCTTC.

As regards this clonotype: One end of the junction is discordant with germline, which a read error may explain. The chain employs TRBV20-1 and TRBJ2-5, with D possibly called TRBD1 or TRBD2 (5 bases each). CDR3 length: 13 residues. Germline loops: CDR1 DFQATT, CDR2 SNEGSKA (reference sequence). Here the CDR3 reads CGALGAGQETQYF. The CDR3 nucleotides read TGCGGTGCATTAGGGGCGGGTCAAGAGACCCAGTACTTC.

With respect to this clonotype: Relative to the germline gene, one junction end is altered; a read error may explain this. This chain uses TRBV4-3 with TRBJ2-2; TRBD2 is a possible D gene (6 bases). The CDR3 sequence is 16 residues long. Germline CDR1 reads LGHNA; CDR2 reads YSLEER. The CDR3 here is CASSQEQSHSTGGLFF. CDR3 coding DNA: TGCGCCAGCAGCCAAGAGCAGTCACATTCCACCGGGGGGCTGTTTTTT.

With respect to this clonotype: One end of the junction varies from germline; a read error may be responsible. V is TRBV12-3 or TRBV12-4 and J is TRBJ2-7; 8 bases agree with TRBD1. This CDR3 is 14 amino acids long. The DNA of the CDR3 is TGTGACAGCAGTGCCGGACAGGGAACCTACGAGCAGTACTTC. Protein sequence: CDSSAGQGTYEQYF.

This clonotype appeared many times. The rearrangement uses TRBV6-2 or TRBV6-3 and TRBJ2-5; D is perhaps TRBD2 (6 bases). The CDR3 sequence is 13 residues long. V was clipped by 6 bases and J by 6 bases, with 14 bases between them. Germline V gene sequence: CDR1 MNHEY, CDR2 SVGEGT. CDR3 residues: CASRPDYGKTQYF. The CDR3 bases are TGTGCCAGCAGACCGGACTACGGAAAGACCCAGTACTTC.

The V and J genes are TRBV20-1 and TRBJ2-3; D not resolved. Germline CDR1 reads DFQATT; CDR2 reads SNEGSKA (reference sequence). V gave up 0 bases and J gave up 8 bases, with 18 bases separating them. This CDR3 is 15 amino acids long. The CDR3 protein is CSARDSSTTLSTQYF. The CDR3 DNA sequence: TGCAGTGCTAGAGATTCCTCTACAACCCTGAGTACGCAGTATTTT.

This clonotype was seen a few times. The genes are TRBV29-1 and TRBJ2-5; D might be TRBD2 (5 bases). This CDR3 has 13 residues. V was shortened by 3 bases and J by 5 bases, with 13 bases between the two germline ends. Germline CDR1 reads SQVTM; CDR2 reads ANQGSEA. As DNA, the CDR3 is TGCAGCGTTGAGGCGAGTAAGCGGGAGACCCAGTACTTC. Translating gives CSVEASKRETQYF. Using reference TRBV29-1 and TRBJ2-5 for the parts outside the CDR3, the full variable domain is SAVISQKPSRDICQRGTSLTIQCQVDSQVTMMFWYRQQPGQSLTLIATANQGSEATYESGFVIDKFPISRPNLTFSTLTVSNMSPEDSSIYLCSVEASKRETQYFGPGTRLLVL.

Turning to this clonotype: The junction differs from germline at one of its ends, possibly a read error. This chain links TRBV6-5 with TRBJ1-1, with D uncertain. The CDR3 spans 15 residues. CDR1 is MNHEY, CDR2 SVGAGI, per germline. Here the CDR3 DNA reads TGTGCCAGCAATTACTCGTCCATGATGAACACTGAAGCTTTCTTT. It encodes CASNYSSMMNTEAFF.

Turning to this clonotype: A single base separates this from a much larger clone, so it may be a read error. This chain uses TRBV4-1 with TRBJ2-7; TRBD2 matches 7 bases. The CDR3 runs to 15 residues. CDR1 and CDR2 from the germline V gene are MGHRA and YSYEKL. CDR3 sequence (DNA): TGCGTCAGCAGCCAAAGGCTGGGAGGGAGCTACGAGCAGTACTTC. Encoded protein: CVSSQRLGGSYEQYF.

The rearrangement links TRBV6-5 to TRBJ2-3; tentative D call: TRBD1 (7 bases). The CDR3 loop spans 12 amino acids. V lost 7 bases, J lost 6 bases, and 11 bases lay in between. Germline V gene lookup returns CDR1 MNHEY and CDR2 SVGAGI. The CDR3 loop reads CASTRGDDTQYF. DNA of the CDR3: TGTGCCAGCACCAGGGGGGACGATACGCAGTATTTT.

Points on this clonotype: The junction does not match germline at one end; this may be a read error. The chain has TRBV7-6 and TRBJ2-1; D uncertain. Germline V CDR1 and CDR2: SGHVS, FNYEAQ. CDR3 length: 15 amino acids. CDR3 DNA: TGTGCCAGTAGCTCCCCCGCAGCACCACATGATGAGCAGTTCTTC. Protein sequence: CASSSPAAPHDEQFF.